Sequencing of this TCR beta chain was carried out in a study of identical twins. Notes on the study in general: Excess sharing between twins was weaker in beta out-of-frame sequences. Analyses of zero insertions could, in part, be confounded by invariant MAIT and iNKT cells. Memory repertoires showed no such pattern, whereas abundant cord blood beta clonotypes carried fewer insertions.

With 4 bases removed from V and 4 bases from J, the gap between germline ends came to 17 bases. Germline CDR1 and CDR2: SGHRS and YFSETQ. The CDR3 contains 15 residues. With respect to this clonotype: Its antigen remains unidentified.

A universal primer site arose from template switching, and cDNA bore unique molecular identifiers. TCRdb called the 5' RACE reads again in MiXCR, with one record for every CDR3 protein. The sample has around 960,000 distinct CDR3 sequences, around 12% seen once. These data also featured in a second study, about yellow fever vaccine responses in identical twins.

This receptor was identified in a young woman in good health. This chain connects TRBV5-1 to TRBJ1-1, with a tentative D call TRBD1 (6 bases). Material for sequencing was PBMCs. The CDR3: CASSKATGGITEAFF. CDR3 nucleotides: TGCGCCAGCAGCAAGGCGACAGGAGGGATCACTGAAGCTTTCTTT.